These 20 T cell receptor beta chains were sequenced from one sample in a study of blood T cell repertoires in COVID-19. Here immunoSEQ multiplex PCR was the method, and the copy in TCRdb shows in-frame clones only, minus some. The sample comprises 200,000 to 250,000 clones, approximately 84% of which are singletons, and 3.5% to 4.5% rests with the top ten. The sequenced sample consisted of peripheral blood. The receptors derive from a man aged 45-65 years with acute or convalescent COVID-19.

The chain joins TRBV2 to TRBJ1-4; D uncertain. V dropped 3 bases and J dropped 15 bases, with 14 bases sitting between them. Germline assignment: CDR1 SNHLY and CDR2 FYNNEI. The CDR3 extends over 12 amino acids. Here the CDR3 DNA reads TGTGCCAGCAGTGATTGGGCCGCTGGAATGTTTTTT. Its protein is CASSDWAAGMFF.

The rearrangement uses TRBV30 and TRBJ2-5, with 8 bases aligning to TRBD1. V gave up 0 bases and J gave up 3 bases; unmatched junction bases: 3. The germline CDR1 and CDR2 sequences are GTSNPN and SVGIG (reference sequence). The CDR3 consists of 14 residues. The CDR3 DNA follows: TGTGCCTGGAGTGTTCAGGGGGCGAAAGAGACCCAGTACTTC. It is translated as CAWSVQGAKETQYF.

This rearrangement joins TRBV2 to TRBJ2-1; 8 nucleotides align to TRBD2. This CDR3 comprises 14 residues. Germline-derived CDR1 and CDR2 are SNHLY and FYNNEI. V lost 4 bases, J lost 3 bases, and 2 bases stayed unmatched. The CDR3 DNA reads TGTGCCAGCAGTGCGGCGGGGGGCTACAATGAGCAGTTCTTC. The encoded protein is CASSAAGGYNEQFF.

V usage is TRBV5-6 and J usage is TRBJ1-5, with D tentatively TRBD1 (5 bases). The V end was cut by 4 bases, the J end by 2 bases, with 16 bases between. The CDR3 loop spans 16 amino acids. Per germline, CDR1 SGHDT and CDR2 YYEEEE. The CDR3 sequence: CASSPLRGGGNQPQHF. Written as DNA, the CDR3 is TGTGCCAGCAGCCCCCTCCGGGGGGGTGGCAATCAGCCCCAGCATTTT.

The V call is TRBV9, the J call TRBJ2-5, with D hard to call. This CDR3 spans 16 amino acids. The germline V gene encodes CDR1 SGDLS and CDR2 YYNGEE. V was cut by 3 bases and J by 0 bases, with 15 bases left in between. DNA for the CDR3: TGTGCCAGCAGCGCCCATCCCACGGGTCACCAAGAGACCCAGTACTTC. As protein: CASSAHPTGHQETQYF.

V is TRBV5-1 and J is TRBJ2-3, with 8 bases lining up with TRBD2. The CDR3 has 13 residues. The V gene end was trimmed by 4 bases and the J gene end by 4 bases; junction bases not matched to a gene: 2. Germline loops: CDR1 SGHRS, CDR2 YFSETQ. The CDR3 region has the DNA TGCGCCAGCAGCAACGGGAGGGCAGATACGCAGTATTTT. As protein: CASSNGRADTQYF.

The J gene is TRBJ2-1, the V gene TRBV5-1; D is perhaps TRBD1 (6 bases). Germline values: CDR1 SGHRS, CDR2 YFSETQ. This CDR3 region has 13 residues. Trimming cost V 5 bases and J 2 bases, with 8 bases left between them. Here the CDR3 DNA reads TGCGCCAGCAGTACAGGGACCTACAATGAGCAGTTCTTC. Protein sequence: CASSTGTYNEQFF.

This sequence joins TRBV7-2 and TRBJ1-3, with D hard to call. Germline V CDR1 and CDR2: SGHTA, FQGNSA. The CDR3 is 15 residues long. Trimming cost V 0 bases and J 9 bases, with 15 bases left between them. This chain's CDR3 is CASSLAHEVRGTIYF. CDR3 in DNA: TGTGCCAGCAGCTTAGCGCACGAGGTCCGGGGCACCATATATTTT.

The gene calls are TRBV9 and TRBJ2-5; unclear D gene. Germline assignment: CDR1 SGDLS and CDR2 YYNGEE. V lost 0 bases to trimming and J lost 7 bases, with 7 bases between them. The CDR3 extends over 12 amino acids. CDR3 amino acids: CASSVESGTQYF. CDR3 nucleotide sequence: TGTGCCAGCAGCGTAGAGAGTGGGACCCAGTACTTC.

The chain combines TRBV3-1 (or the pseudogene TRBV3-2) with TRBJ2-7, with D perhaps matching TRBD2 (5 bases). Trimming took 4 bases from V and 6 from J, leaving 13 bases between them. The CDR3 runs to 13 residues. Germline V CDR1 and CDR2: LGHDT, YNNKEL (reference sequence). Here the CDR3 reads CASSRGPVGEQYF. For the CDR3, the DNA is TGTGCCAGCAGCCGCGGGCCCGTCGGCGAGCAGTACTTC.

The chain has TRBV5-6 and TRBJ1-1; 7 bases are shared with TRBD1. The germline CDR1 and CDR2 sequences are SGHDT and YYEEEE. CDR3 length: 16 residues. V lost 1 base, J lost 2 bases, and 8 bases stayed unmatched. CDR3 amino acids: CASSLPGTAINTEAFF. In DNA form, the CDR3 reads TGTGCCAGCAGCTTGCCTGGGACAGCAATAAACACTGAAGCTTTCTTT.

The chain employs TRBV7-2 and TRBJ2-7; D remains unclear. This CDR3 is built from 12 residues. Germline lookup yields CDR1 SGHTA and CDR2 FQGNSA. Trimming took off 0 bases at V and 7 bases at J, with 7 bases between the two ends. As DNA, the CDR3 is TGTACCAGCAGCTTAGCGAGTACGGAGCAGTACTTC. It specifies CTSSLASTEQYF.

V is TRBV7-6 and J is TRBJ2-7, with D unclear. CDR1 is SGHVS and CDR2 is FNYEAQ in the germline V gene. V lost 5 bases, J lost 4 bases, and 12 bases lay in between. This CDR3 spans 13 amino acids. The DNA for the CDR3 is TGTGCCAGCAGCCTCGGGTGGCGATACGAGCAGTACTTC. Translation: CASSLGWRYEQYF.

V usage is TRBV5-6 and J usage is TRBJ1-2, with a possible D match to TRBD1 (6 bases). The germline V and J ends were trimmed by 2 bases and 7 bases, with 18 bases remaining between them. The CDR3 extends over 15 amino acids. Germline V CDR1 and CDR2: SGHDT, YYEEEE. CDR3 region: CASSFGGSRTAGYTF. The CDR3 DNA sequence: TGTGCCAGCAGCTTTGGGGGATCCCGGACAGCTGGCTACACCTTC.

The V call is TRBV4-1, the J call TRBJ1-2; TRBD1 matches at 10 bases. J gave up 5 bases and V 1 base, and 4 bases lay outside the gene matches. The CDR3 runs 15 residues. Germline V gene sequence: CDR1 MGHRA, CDR2 YSYEKL. The DNA for the CDR3 is TGCGCCAGCAGCCAAGCTGGGACAGGGGCGTATGGCTACACCTTC. Protein product: CASSQAGTGAYGYTF.

This clone was observed once. J is TRBJ1-2 and V is TRBV19; 12 bases line up with TRBD1. Germline assignment: CDR1 LNHDA and CDR2 SQIVND (reference sequence). The trim removed 5 bases at V and 0 bases at J, leaving 7 bases unmatched. The CDR3 sequence is 17 residues long. CDR3 DNA: TGTGCCAGTAGTCCGGGACAGGGGGCTATAGCTAACTATGGCTACACCTTC. Translating gives CASSPGQGAIANYGYTF.

The rearrangement uses TRBV6-1 and TRBJ2-5; TRBD1 agrees at 8 bases. Germline values: CDR1 MNHNS, CDR2 SASEGT. With V trimmed by 6 bases and J by 1 base, 4 bases remained unmatched. The length of the CDR3 is 14 residues. The CDR3 DNA reads as TGTGCCAGCAGACCTGACAGGGGCCAAGAGACCCAGTACTTC. Translation: CASRPDRGQETQYF.

The CDR3 bases are TGTGCCAGCAGTTGGACAGGGTTAGGGGAGACCCAGTACTTC. Protein sequence: CASSWTGLGETQYF. The rearrangement joins TRBV6-2 or TRBV6-3 to TRBJ2-5, with 8 nucleotides matching TRBD1. The ends lost 4 bases at V and 5 bases at J; junction bases unmatched: 6. The germline V gene encodes CDR1 MNHEY and CDR2 SVGEGT. The CDR3 runs 14 residues.

This chain joins TRBV9 and TRBJ1-2; 8 bases agree with TRBD1. This CDR3 has 12 amino acids. Germline CDR1 reads SGDLS; CDR2 reads YYNGEE. Trimming removed 3 bases from V and 8 bases from J; junction bases left unmatched: 3. The CDR3 sequence: CASSATGDGYTF. The CDR3, as DNA: TGTGCCAGCAGCGCGACAGGGGACGGCTACACCTTC.

The V call is TRBV2, the J call TRBJ2-5; D possibly corresponds to TRBD1 (5 bases). CDR1 SNHLY and CDR2 FYNNEI come from the germline V gene. V lost 5 bases and J lost 3, with 7 bases in between. The CDR3 runs to 12 residues. The CDR3 bases are TGTGCCAGCAGTACGACAGAAGAGACCCAGTACTTC. This sequence encodes CASSTTEETQYF.